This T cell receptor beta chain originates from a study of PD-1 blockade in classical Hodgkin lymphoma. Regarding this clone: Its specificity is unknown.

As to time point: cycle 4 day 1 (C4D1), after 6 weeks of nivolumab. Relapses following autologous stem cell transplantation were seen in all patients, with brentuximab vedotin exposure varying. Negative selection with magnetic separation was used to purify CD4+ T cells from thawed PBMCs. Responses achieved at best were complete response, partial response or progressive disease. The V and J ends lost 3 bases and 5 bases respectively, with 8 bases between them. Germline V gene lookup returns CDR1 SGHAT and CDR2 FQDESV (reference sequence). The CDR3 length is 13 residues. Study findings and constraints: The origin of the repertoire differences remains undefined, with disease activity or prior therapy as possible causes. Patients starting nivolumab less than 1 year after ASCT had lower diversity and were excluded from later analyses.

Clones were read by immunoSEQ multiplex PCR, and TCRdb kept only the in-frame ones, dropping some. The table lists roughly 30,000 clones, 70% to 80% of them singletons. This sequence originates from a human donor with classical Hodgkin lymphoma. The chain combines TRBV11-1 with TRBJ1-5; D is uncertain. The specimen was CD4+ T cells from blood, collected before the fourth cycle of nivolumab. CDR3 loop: CASSFAEDQPQHF. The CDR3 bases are TGTGCCAGCAGCTTTGCTGAGGATCAGCCCCAGCATTTT.